This T cell receptor beta chain was obtained from a study of PD-1 blockade in classical Hodgkin lymphoma. In the study overall: Nivolumab dosed at 3 mg/kg went to patients intravenously every 2 weeks.

Every patient experienced relapse after autologous stem cell transplantation, and brentuximab vedotin exposure varied. Study-level results: CD4+ TCR diversity rose significantly by C4D1, and CD8+ TCR diversity did not. What drove the repertoire differences, possibly disease activity or prior therapy, has not been defined. A reduction in baseline TCR diversity was reportedly seen in newly diagnosed patients relative to healthy donors.

The germline V gene has CDR1 SGHNT and CDR2 YENEEA. Trimming cost V 5 bases and J 6 bases, with 13 bases left between them. This CDR3 has 14 amino acids. Concerning this clone itself: The antigen is unknown.

This table comes from immunoSEQ multiplex PCR, and its TCRdb copy is limited to in-frame clones, with some not included. The sample has about 21,000 clones, under 80% seen once. The genes are TRBV11-3 and TRBJ2-2; weak D call: TRBD1 (5 bases). The input for sequencing was peripheral blood mononuclear cells (PBMCs), taken at baseline. This TCR derives from a human donor with classical Hodgkin lymphoma. CDR3 sequence (DNA): TGTGCCAGCAGCGTCAGGGTCGAAGCCGGGGAGCTGTTTTTT. Translating gives CASSVRVEAGELFF.